This T cell receptor beta chain was obtained from a study of blood T cell repertoires in COVID-19. CDR1 is SQVTM and CDR2 is ANQGSEA in the germline V gene. V was trimmed by 4 bases and J by 3 bases, leaving 7 bases between them. This CDR3 contains 11 residues. This clone was recorded a few times. The data were produced by immunoSEQ multiplex PCR, yet TCRdb's version contains in-frame clones alone and is incomplete. The data contain fewer than 250,000 clones, about 85% of them seen just once; the ten biggest clones take up less than 2%. This TCR was recovered from a man aged 65-85 years with acute or convalescent COVID-19. The sequenced sample consisted of peripheral blood. The chain is built from TRBV29-1 and TRBJ2-7, with D hard to call. The CDR3 loop is CSVVSNYEQYF. Here the CDR3 DNA reads TGCAGCGTTGTTAGTAACTACGAGCAGTACTTC.